The rows below give T cell receptor beta chains drawn from one sample of a study of T cells in Graves' hyperthyroidism and ophthalmopathy. TCRdb passed the multiplex PCR reads through MiXCR, listing each CDR3 protein once. This table holds 300,000 to 350,000 distinct CDR3 sequences, 15% to 20% found once. The specimen was blood. These receptor sequences come from a woman aged 40-49 years with Graves' ophthalmopathy. Both conserved end residues are part of each CDR3. Fields, in order: V gene, CDR3 protein.

v_call: TRBV20-1
cdr3_aa: CRARDHLGGGETQYF

v_call: TRBV12-3/TRBV12-4
cdr3_aa: CASSLGPGVFRPQHF

v_call: TRBV5-1
cdr3_aa: CASSLRLAGTTTYEQYF

v_call: TRBV11-2
cdr3_aa: CASSPLDTGLRGNTIYF

v_call: TRBV28
cdr3_aa: CASSLYGTGQYF

v_call: TRBV6-2/TRBV6-3
cdr3_aa: CASRDPGTGAGANVLTF

v_call: TRBV12-5
cdr3_aa: CASGLDTENTEAFF

v_call: TRBV6-2/TRBV6-3
cdr3_aa: CASSRGGFRQPHEQYF

v_call: TRBV6-1
cdr3_aa: CASSPPTSGLEQYF

v_call: TRBV6-1
cdr3_aa: CASSEDAVRYTGELFF

v_call: TRBV20-1
cdr3_aa: CSAQPRGRGKETQYF

v_call: TRBV18
cdr3_aa: CASSPTGEPYGYTF

v_call: TRBV13
cdr3_aa: CASSIRDRDYGYTF

v_call: TRBV7-2
cdr3_aa: CASSFGQGDQPQHF

v_call: TRBV7-8
cdr3_aa: CASSLLGLANEYF

v_call: TRBV2
cdr3_aa: CASSKGRKTGELFF

v_call: TRBV12-3/TRBV12-4
cdr3_aa: CASSSRPGVEQFF

v_call: TRBV12-5
cdr3_aa: CASGYNQTGVAEPQHF

v_call: TRBV12-3/TRBV12-4
cdr3_aa: CASSRTGTTSPEAFF

v_call: TRBV5-1
cdr3_aa: CASSPTVITLYEQYF

v_call: TRBV11-2
cdr3_aa: CASSLVGARSPLHF

v_call: TRBV5-8
cdr3_aa: CASSSGHRYEQYF

v_call: TRBV19
cdr3_aa: CASSIYSSSGTVTFF

v_call: TRBV30
cdr3_aa: CAWSVRRGMKTQYF

v_call: TRBV2
cdr3_aa: CASKGQRGYEQYF

v_call: TRBV13
cdr3_aa: CASGLANNSPLHF

v_call: TRBV20-1
cdr3_aa: CSASEGTYEQYF

v_call: TRBV28
cdr3_aa: CASSFAGTGSYEQYF

v_call: TRBV12-3/TRBV12-4
cdr3_aa: CASSAGAYEQYF

v_call: TRBV6-5
cdr3_aa: CASSSQVTAPETQYF

v_call: TRBV19
cdr3_aa: CASSIAGRSSYEQYF

v_call: TRBV5-1
cdr3_aa: CASSIGQGETGELFF

v_call: TRBV2
cdr3_aa: CASSVRDGYYEQYF

v_call: TRBV28
cdr3_aa: CASSLVGQGLYEQYF

v_call: TRBV6-2/TRBV6-3
cdr3_aa: CASSYRRLTGELFF

v_call: TRBV6-5
cdr3_aa: CASSSSVSNQPQHF

v_call: TRBV6-1
cdr3_aa: CASSVGQASSYEQYF

v_call: TRBV29-1
cdr3_aa: CSDDRGETQYF

v_call: TRBV28
cdr3_aa: CASTVGGPQHF